This T cell receptor beta chain was captured in a study of blood T cell repertoires in COVID-19. Study at large: Italy, Spain and the United States were the sources of the convalescent and acute COVID-19 samples. PBMCs, B-cell-depleted T cells, or T cells were the source of the cDNA or gDNA that made up the material.

Only in-frame clones appear in the TCRdb table, and some are missing; sequencing was by immunoSEQ multiplex PCR. This table holds tens of thousands of clones, more than 80% found once. Deletions cut 8 bases from V and 0 bases from J, with 15 bases between. The germline V gene has CDR1 MGHRA and CDR2 YSYEKL. The CDR3 is 15 amino acids. Source material: peripheral blood. The chain has TRBV4-1 and TRBJ2-3; D possibly corresponds to TRBD1 (6 bases). This receptor was identified in a man aged 60 to 75 with acute or convalescent COVID-19. The CDR3 DNA reads TGCGCCAGCTGTTTTTCAGGGGATAGCACAGATACGCAGTATTTT. Translation: CASCFSGDSTDTQYF.